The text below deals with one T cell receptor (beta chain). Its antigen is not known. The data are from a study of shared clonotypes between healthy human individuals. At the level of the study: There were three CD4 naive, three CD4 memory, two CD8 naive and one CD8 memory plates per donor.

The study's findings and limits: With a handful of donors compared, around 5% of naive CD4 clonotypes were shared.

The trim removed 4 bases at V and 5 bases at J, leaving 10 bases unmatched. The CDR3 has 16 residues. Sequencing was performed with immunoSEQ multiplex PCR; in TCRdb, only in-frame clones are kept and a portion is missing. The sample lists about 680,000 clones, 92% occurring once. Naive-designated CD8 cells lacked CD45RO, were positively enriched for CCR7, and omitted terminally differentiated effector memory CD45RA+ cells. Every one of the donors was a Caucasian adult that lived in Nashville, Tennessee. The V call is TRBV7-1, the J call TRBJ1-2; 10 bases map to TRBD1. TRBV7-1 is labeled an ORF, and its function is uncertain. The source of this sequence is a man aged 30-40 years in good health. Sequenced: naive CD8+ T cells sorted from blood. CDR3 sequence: CASSFSGQGIVYGYTF. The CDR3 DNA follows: TGTGCCAGCAGCTTTTCGGGACAGGGGATTGTTTATGGCTACACCTTC.